The rows below give T cell receptor beta chains drawn from one sample of a study of identical twins. TCRdb re-called the 5' RACE reads through MiXCR, storing one row per CDR3 protein. The sample shows 200,000 to 300,000 distinct CDR3 sequences, 6% to 8.5% of them seen only once. This same sample was also taken into another study, of yellow fever vaccine responses in identical twins.

Sequenced: CD8+ T cells sorted from blood. The receptor set was obtained from a woman in her late teens or twenties in good health. The CDR3 runs from the conserved cysteine through the conserved F or W. A D gene is named only where the DNA matches it firmly. Some rows have no size entry. The others give once, few or many, or a class for an expanded clone.

clone size	V gene	J gene	D gene	CDR3 DNA	CDR3 protein
many	TRBV5-1	TRBJ2-1	TRBD2	TGCGCCAGCAGTTCCTCGGGACTAGCGGGGTACAATGAGCAGTTCTTC	CASSSSGLAGYNEQFF
many	TRBV3-1	TRBJ2-5	NA	TGTGCCAGCAGCCAGGACTTCATAGGGAGGGAGACCCAGTACTTC	CASSQDFIGRETQYF
NA	TRBV4-1	TRBJ2-3	TRBD2	TGCGCCAGCAGCCAAGCCCCGACTAGCGAATCGGCAGATACGCAGTATTTT	CASSQAPTSESADTQYF
NA	TRBV7-8	TRBJ1-1	TRBD1	TGTGCCAGCAGCTTTTTGACAGGGCGGAACACTGAAGCTTTCTTT	CASSFLTGRNTEAFF
NA	TRBV28	TRBJ2-3	TRBD1	TGTGCCAGCAGCTACCGGGACAGGGGGCCGGATACGCAGTATTTT	CASSYRDRGPDTQYF
few	TRBV4-1	TRBJ2-5	NA	TGCGCCAGCAGCCAAGATCAGACACTCGTTAATAACCAAGAGACCCAGTACTTC	CASSQDQTLVNNQETQYF
NA	TRBV4-1	TRBJ2-1	NA	TGCGCCAGCAGCTACTTGAACGGGGCTAGGGATGAGCAGTTCTTC	CASSYLNGARDEQFF
few	TRBV15	TRBJ2-1	NA	TGTGCCACCAGCAGAGTAGGGGGAGTTTACAATGAGCAGTTCTTC	CATSRVGGVYNEQFF
NA	TRBV20-1	TRBJ1-2	NA	TGCAGTGCTAGAGAGTATGGGGAGGGCTTAGATGGCTACACCTTC	CSAREYGEGLDGYTF
many	TRBV29-1	TRBJ2-3	NA	TGCAGCGTTGAAGACCCTGTGGTAGTTGGAGATACGCAGTATTTT	CSVEDPVVVGDTQYF
few	TRBV12-3/TRBV12-4	TRBJ1-6	TRBD1	TGTGCCAGCCGCCGGGACAGTGCCTATAATTCACCCCTCCACTTT	CASRRDSAYNSPLHF
NA	TRBV6-4	TRBJ2-7	NA	TGTGCCAGCAGTGAACAAGGGGGTGGCTCCTACGAGCAGTACTTC	CASSEQGGGSYEQYF
few	TRBV2	TRBJ2-7	NA	TGTGCCAGCAGTGAGGGCGGGGACTACGAGCAGTACTTC	CASSEGGDYEQYF
NA	TRBV9	TRBJ2-1	NA	TGTGCCAGCAAGGAGGGGGGGGGCTACAATGAGCAGTTCTTC	CASKEGGGYNEQFF
many	TRBV12-3/TRBV12-4	TRBJ2-1	TRBD2	TGTGCCAGCAGTGCCCGGGGGGGACTAGCGGGAGAACGCCACAATGAGCAGTTCTTC	CASSARGGLAGERHNEQFF
few	TRBV28	TRBJ2-1	NA	TGTGCCAGCAGTCGTCCCCGGGGAGCGGAGACCTACAATGAGCAGTTCTTC	CASSRPRGAETYNEQFF
few	TRBV2	TRBJ2-7	NA	TGTGCCAGCAGTGACACCTCGGCCTACGAGCAGTACTTC	CASSDTSAYEQYF
many	TRBV12-3/TRBV12-4	TRBJ2-5	TRBD2	TGTGCCAGCAGTCGACTAGCGGGGGAGACCCAGTACTTC	CASSRLAGETQYF
few	TRBV7-9	TRBJ1-1	NA	TGTGCCAGCAGAGGGCCAAGGGACACTGAAGCTTTCTTT	CASRGPRDTEAFF
many	TRBV14	TRBJ2-3	TRBD2	TGTGCCAGCAGCCAACGGCTAGCGGGATTCACAGATACGCAGTATTTT	CASSQRLAGFTDTQYF
many	TRBV4-1	TRBJ1-2	NA	TGCGCCAGCAGCCAGGGGGATCCATTAGGCTACACCTTC	CASSQGDPLGYTF
many	TRBV4-1	TRBJ1-1	NA	TGCGCCAGCAGCCACGGCAGGGATGAAGCTTTCTTT	CASSHGRDEAFF
NA	TRBV3-1	TRBJ2-1	NA	TGTGCCTGCTGCCAAGAGATTGCGCGGGGGCCCTACAATGAGCAGTTCTTC	CACCQEIARGPYNEQFF
NA	TRBV13	TRBJ2-7	NA	TGTGCCAGCAGCGCGGGACACTACGAGCAGTACTTC	CASSAGHYEQYF
many	TRBV5-6	TRBJ1-5	NA	TGTGCCAGCAGCTTGTTTAGGGAGCAAAGCAATCAGCCCCAGCATTTT	CASSLFREQSNQPQHF
many	TRBV12-3/TRBV12-4	TRBJ2-1	TRBD1	TGTGCCAGCAGTTTGGCCCAGGGGGCCTACAATGAGCAGTTCTTC	CASSLAQGAYNEQFF
NA	TRBV12-3/TRBV12-4	TRBJ2-5	NA	TGTGCCAGCAGTTTAAGCGGCGGTAGAGAGGGGGAGACCCAGTACTTC	CASSLSGGREGETQYF
few	TRBV7-9	TRBJ2-1	NA	TGTGCCAGCAGCTTAGCGTACGGGAAGAAAGACAATGAGCAGTTCTTC	CASSLAYGKKDNEQFF
many	TRBV28	TRBJ2-3	NA	TGTGCCAGCAGTTGGCGCAGGGAAGCAGATACGCAGTATTTT	CASSWRREADTQYF
NA	TRBV29-1	TRBJ2-5	NA	TGCAGCGTAATCAGTGCTGGGGTCGGGGAGACCCAGTACTTC	CSVISAGVGETQYF
few	TRBV15	TRBJ1-5	NA	TGTGCCACCAGCAGAGATCCCCGTTCAGGGCCCCAGCATTTT	CATSRDPRSGPQHF
many	TRBV28	TRBJ1-5	NA	TGTGCCAGCAGTCCCTCTTTGGGCAATCAGCCCCAGCATTTT	CASSPSLGNQPQHF
few	TRBV29-1	TRBJ2-1	TRBD2	TGCAGCGTTGATGGTGGACTAGCGGGAGTCGGTTCCTACAATGAGCAGTTCTTC	CSVDGGLAGVGSYNEQFF
many	TRBV9	TRBJ1-1	NA	TGTGCCAGCAGCCCTACCGGGACACCGAACACTGAAGCTTTCTTT	CASSPTGTPNTEAFF
many	TRBV28	TRBJ2-5	NA	TGTGCCAGCAGTTTATCGGATAGTTGGGAGACCCAGTACTTC	CASSLSDSWETQYF
NA	TRBV20-1	TRBJ2-7	TRBD2	TGCAGTGCTAGGCCTAGCGGGAATCCCTACGAGCAGTACTTC	CSARPSGNPYEQYF
few	TRBV6-5	TRBJ2-5	TRBD1	TGTGCCAGCAGTTACGGTACAGGGGGCCCAGAGACCCAGTACTTC	CASSYGTGGPETQYF
NA	TRBV12-3/TRBV12-4	TRBJ2-3	TRBD2	TGTGCCAGCAGTTTTGATCGGGGGGTGGGCACAGATACGCAGTATTTT	CASSFDRGVGTDTQYF
few	TRBV9	TRBJ2-7	NA	TGTGCCAGCAGCGTCACAGACTATGCCTACGAGCAGTACTTC	CASSVTDYAYEQYF
NA	TRBV7-9	TRBJ2-7	NA	TGTGCCAGCAGCTTAGAAACATGGAGAACCTACGAGCAGTACTTC	CASSLETWRTYEQYF
many	TRBV29-1	TRBJ2-1	TRBD2	TGCAGCGTTGTTAGCGGGAGTATCTATGAGCAGTTCTTC	CSVVSGSIYEQFF
few	TRBV7-3	TRBJ2-2	NA	TGTGCCAGCAGCCCCCAGGGGCGGGAGAACACCGGGGAGCTGTTTTTT	CASSPQGRENTGELFF
NA	TRBV29-1	TRBJ2-2	NA	TGCAGCGTGGAACACGGTACGAACACCGGGGAGCTGTTTTTT	CSVEHGTNTGELFF
NA	TRBV2	TRBJ2-1	TRBD2	TGTGCCAGCGGTACTCTAGCGGGAATATACAATGAGCAGTTCTTC	CASGTLAGIYNEQFF
many	TRBV5-5	TRBJ2-5	TRBD1	TGTGCCAGCAGCGAAATAACCACAGGGGTCTGGGAGACCCAGTACTTC	CASSEITTGVWETQYF
few	TRBV11-1	TRBJ1-4	NA	TGTGCCAGCAGCGTCGAAAATGAAAAACTGTTTTTT	CASSVENEKLFF
many	TRBV12-3/TRBV12-4	TRBJ2-4	NA	TGTGCCAGCAGTTTGGATCCCTTTTGGGACATTCAGTACTTC	CASSLDPFWDIQYF
many	TRBV29-1	TRBJ2-7	NA	TGCAGCGTTGCGACTGGTAAAAGCTCCTACGAGCAGTACTTC	CSVATGKSSYEQYF
many	TRBV3-1	TRBJ1-2	NA	TGTGCCAGCAGCCACGTCGAGCTGGCCTATGGCTACACCTTC	CASSHVELAYGYTF
NA	TRBV6-5	TRBJ2-7	NA	TGTGCCAGCAGTTACTCGAGGGCAGGGTCGTCCGAGCAGTACTTC	CASSYSRAGSSEQYF